This T cell receptor beta chain was recovered during a study of T cells in Graves' hyperthyroidism and ophthalmopathy. CDR1 and CDR2 from the germline V gene are GTSNPN and SVGIG (reference sequence). The V gene lost 0 bases and the J gene lost 1 base, with 14 bases spanning the gap. This CDR3 is 16 amino acids long. Researchers took RNA transcripts and amplified the TCR beta CDR3 regions from them. A set of HTBI primers served as the primers for a first-round RT-PCR of the TCR CDR3. TCRdb ran MiXCR on the multiplex PCR reads and lists one entry per CDR3 protein. The sample records roughly 740,000 distinct CDR3 sequences, around 17% being singletons.

Sequenced material: blood. This chain uses TRBV30 with TRBJ2-3; D unresolved. The source of this sequence is a man aged 18-30 years with Graves' hyperthyroidism. CDR3 residues: CAWSVLDPSGTDTQYF. The CDR3 DNA reads as TGTGCCTGGAGTGTACTTGACCCCTCTGGCACAGATACGCAGTATTTT. Combining the CDR3 with reference TRBV30 and TRBJ2-3 gives the whole variable domain SQTIHQWPATLVQPVGSPLSLECTVEGTSNPNLYWYRQAAGRGLQLLFYSVGIGQISSEVPQNLSASRPQDRQFILSSKKLLLSDSGFYLCAWSVLDPSGTDTQYFGPGTRLTVL.